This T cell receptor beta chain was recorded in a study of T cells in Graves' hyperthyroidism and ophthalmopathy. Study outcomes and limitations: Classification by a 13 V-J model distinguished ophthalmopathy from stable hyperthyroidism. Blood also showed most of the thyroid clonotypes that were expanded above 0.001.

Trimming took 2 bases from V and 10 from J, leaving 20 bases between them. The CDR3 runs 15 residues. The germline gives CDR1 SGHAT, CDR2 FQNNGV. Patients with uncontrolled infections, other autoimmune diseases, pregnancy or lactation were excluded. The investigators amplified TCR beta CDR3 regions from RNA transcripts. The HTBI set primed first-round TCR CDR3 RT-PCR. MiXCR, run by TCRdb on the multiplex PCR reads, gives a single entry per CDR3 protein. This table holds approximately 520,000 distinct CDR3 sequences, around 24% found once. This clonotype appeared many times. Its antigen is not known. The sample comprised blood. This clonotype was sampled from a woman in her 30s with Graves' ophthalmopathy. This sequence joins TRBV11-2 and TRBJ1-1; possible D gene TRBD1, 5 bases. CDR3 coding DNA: TGTGCCAGCAGCTTATGGGGGTGGGGCGAAGAAGGAGCTTTCTTT. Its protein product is CASSLWGWGEEGAFF. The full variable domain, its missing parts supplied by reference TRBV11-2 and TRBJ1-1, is EAGVAQSPRYKIIEKRQSVAFWCNPISGHATLYWYQQILGQGPKLLIQFQNNGVVDDSQLPKDRFSAERLKGVDSTLKIQPAKLEDSAVYLCASSLWGWGEEGAFFGQGTRLTVV.